This TCR beta chain was documented in a study of shared clonotypes between healthy human individuals. Overall study context: There were three CD4 naive, three CD4 memory, two CD8 naive and one CD8 memory plates per donor. Study-level points and caveats: An expected dependence of interdonor clonotype sharing on sequencing depth was noted.

TCRdb's copy holds only in-frame clones and misses some; the assay was immunoSEQ multiplex PCR. This sample carries hundreds of thousands of clones, approximately 96% of them seen once, and the ten largest clones take 0.11%. On this clone: Its antigen is unknown.

The naive CD8 fraction comprised CD45RO-negative cells positively selected for CCR7 and excluded terminally differentiated effector memory CD45RA+ cells. After removal of 5 bases from V and 1 base from J, the junction contained 4 bases not matched to a gene. There are 16 residues in the CDR3. Per germline, CDR1 MDHEN and CDR2 SYDVKM. Sample: naive CD8+ T cells sorted from blood. This clonotype was sampled from a woman younger than 45 in good health. V is TRBV28 and J is TRBJ2-1; 11 nucleotides align to TRBD2. The CDR3 region is CASSQASGRSYNEQFF. The CDR3 nucleotides are TGTGCCAGCAGTCAAGCTAGCGGGAGGTCCTACAATGAGCAGTTCTTC.